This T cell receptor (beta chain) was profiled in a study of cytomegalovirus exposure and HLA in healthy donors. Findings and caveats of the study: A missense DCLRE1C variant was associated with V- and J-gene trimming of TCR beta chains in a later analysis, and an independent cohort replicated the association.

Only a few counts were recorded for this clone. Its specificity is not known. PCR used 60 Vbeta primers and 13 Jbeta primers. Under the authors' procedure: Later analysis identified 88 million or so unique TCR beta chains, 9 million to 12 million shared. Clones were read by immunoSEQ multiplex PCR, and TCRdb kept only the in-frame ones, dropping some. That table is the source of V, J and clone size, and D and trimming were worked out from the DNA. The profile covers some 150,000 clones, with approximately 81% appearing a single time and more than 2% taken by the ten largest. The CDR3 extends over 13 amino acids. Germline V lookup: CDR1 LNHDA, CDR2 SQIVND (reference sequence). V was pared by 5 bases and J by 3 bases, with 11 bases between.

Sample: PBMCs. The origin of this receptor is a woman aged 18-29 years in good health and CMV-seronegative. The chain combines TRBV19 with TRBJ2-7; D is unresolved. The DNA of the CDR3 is TGTGCCAGTAGTGATAAAGCCCGCTACGAGCAGTACTTC. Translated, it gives CASSDKARYEQYF.